This T cell receptor (beta chain) came from a study of blood T cells in healthy people across ages. Findings of the study overall: Compared with aged donors, long-lived donors showed fewer expanded clones, suggesting selection.

CDR3 size: 15 residues. J lost 8 bases, V lost 1 base, and 0 bases had no gene match. In germline, CDR1 is KGHSH, CDR2 LQKENI. For this clonotype: What it binds is unknown.

Sample-barcoded 5' priming and a J-beta primer mix drove a second PCR of roughly 6 to 12 cycles. From the 5' RACE reads, TCRdb called clonotypes with MiXCR, one entry per CDR3 protein. Here the sample spans some 1.7 million distinct CDR3 sequences, approximately 30% being singletons. Researchers collected 9 to 10 milliliters of peripheral blood from every single donor. The TCR comes from a woman in her twenties or thirties in good health. This chain joins TRBV18 and TRBJ1-6; 12 bases are shared with TRBD1. What was sequenced was blood. The CDR3 spells CASSPRDRGHSPLHF. CDR3 nucleotide sequence: TGTGCCAGCTCACCACGGGACAGGGGGCATTCACCCCTCCACTTT.